The 24 T cell receptor beta chains reported below all come from one sample, sequenced in a study of blood T cell repertoires in COVID-19. Using immunoSEQ multiplex PCR, the repertoire was profiled, and TCRdb retains in-frame clones only, with some absent. The sample contains 35,000 to 50,000 clones, roughly nine tenths of which appear only once. Specimen: peripheral blood. These receptors were collected from a woman aged 25 to 45 in a cohort sampled during active COVID-19.

The table lists this clone with a few counts. The chain is built from TRBV10-1 and TRBJ2-1, with 13 bases lining up with TRBD2. The CDR3 is made up of 18 amino acids. In germline, CDR1 is WNHNN, CDR2 SYGVQD (reference sequence). V lost 2 bases, J lost 3 bases, and 7 bases stayed unmatched. CDR3 loop: CASSEGGLAGSNYNEQFF. DNA for the CDR3: TGCGCCAGCAGTGAGGGGGGACTAGCGGGATCCAACTACAATGAGCAGTTCTTC.

The J gene is TRBJ2-5, the V gene TRBV7-9, with 11 bases matching TRBD2. The CDR3 loop spans 16 amino acids. Germline lookup yields CDR1 SEHNR and CDR2 FQNEAQ (reference sequence). V lost 3 bases to trimming and J lost 0 bases; unmatched junction nucleotides: 3. CDR3 sequence reads: CASSFSGGGYQETQYF. The DNA of the CDR3 is TGTGCCAGCAGCTTTAGCGGGGGGGGATACCAAGAGACCCAGTACTTC.

The chain combines TRBV10-1 with TRBJ2-2, with unresolved D. Looked up from germline, CDR1 is WNHNN and CDR2 is SYGVQD (reference sequence). V shed 10 bases and J shed 4 bases, with 10 bases lying between them. The CDR3 length is 12 residues. As DNA, the CDR3 is TGCGCCAACCAGGAAGGCACCGGGGAGCTGTTTTTT. The encoded protein is CANQEGTGELFF.

The chain's CDR3 is CASSYGQRYEQYF. CDR3 DNA: TGTGCCAGCAGTTACGGACAAAGGTACGAGCAGTACTTC. The rearrangement uses TRBV6-2 or TRBV6-3 and TRBJ2-7; TRBD1 might be the D (5 bases). V gave up 2 bases and J gave up 4 bases, with 9 bases separating them. CDR1 and CDR2 from the germline V gene are MNHEY and SVGEGT. The CDR3 totals 13 residues.

V is TRBV24-1 and J is TRBJ2-2; 8 nucleotides match TRBD2. The V and J ends lost 6 bases and 5 bases, in that order; junction bases with no gene match: 10. CDR3 size: 16 residues. Germline V lookup: CDR1 KGHDR, CDR2 SFDVKD. CDR3 sequence: CATSPGTSVVTGELFF. CDR3 nucleotides: TGTGCCACCAGTCCCGGGACTAGTGTAGTAACCGGGGAGCTGTTTTTT.

The CDR3 is CASSPDSLLNTEAFF. CDR3 in DNA: TGTGCCAGCAGCCCGGATTCACTACTGAACACTGAAGCTTTCTTT. This sequence joins TRBV11-3 and TRBJ1-1; no definite D call. Germline V CDR1 and CDR2: SGHNT, YENEEA. The V end lost 5 bases, the J end lost 0 bases, and 13 bases lay between the germline ends. The CDR3 consists of 15 residues.

This rearrangement joins TRBV7-2 to TRBJ2-3; the D gene is possibly TRBD1 (6 bases). The CDR3 is 15 residues long. Germline lookup yields CDR1 SGHTA and CDR2 FQGNSA. Trimming removed 2 bases at V and 6 bases at J, with 15 bases between. CDR3 in amino acids: CASSLKSGARDTQYF. The CDR3 bases are TGTGCCAGCAGCTTAAAGTCAGGGGCGCGCGATACGCAGTATTTT.

The chain couples TRBV2 to TRBJ2-7; 11 bases line up with TRBD2. There are 16 residues in the CDR3. With 7 bases clipped from V and 6 bases from J, the junction kept 14 bases outside the gene matches. Germline CDR1 and CDR2: SNHLY and FYNNEI. CDR3 DNA sequence: TGTGCCAGCACCTGGGTTCTAGCGGGAGGTGCTCGCGAGCAGTACTTC. It yields the protein CASTWVLAGGAREQYF.

The chain employs TRBV6-6 and TRBJ2-7; D is perhaps TRBD1 (5 bases). From germline, CDR1 is MNHNY and CDR2 SVGAGI (reference sequence). The CDR3 spans 14 residues. V lost 5 bases and J 1 base, leaving 12 bases between the germline ends. The CDR3 DNA sequence: TGTGCCAGCAGTCTGGACAACGGATCCTACGAGCAGTACTTC. Translating gives CASSLDNGSYEQYF.

The chain recombines TRBV28 with TRBJ2-7, with D perhaps TRBD1 (5 bases). This CDR3 comprises 11 residues. The germline V gene has CDR1 MDHEN and CDR2 SYDVKM. Trimming stripped 2 bases from V and 6 bases from J, with 5 bases between. The CDR3 loop is CASSLRGEQYF. The DNA for the CDR3 is TGTGCCAGCAGTTTAAGGGGCGAGCAGTACTTC.

V gene TRBV19 combines with J gene TRBJ2-5; D possibly corresponds to TRBD1 (7 bases). Germline V CDR1 and CDR2: LNHDA, SQIVND (reference sequence). V gave up 8 bases and J gave up 2 bases, with 18 bases separating them. This CDR3 has 15 amino acids. This CDR3 reads CASRQRARGQETQYF. The CDR3 DNA follows: TGTGCCAGTCGACAGCGGGCCAGGGGGCAAGAGACCCAGTACTTC.

The CDR3, as DNA: TGTGCCAGCAGTTCCTCACGCCGGTTAGCCACTGAAGCTTTCTTT. This gives the protein CASSSSRRLATEAFF. This chain connects TRBV28 to TRBJ1-1; D is unclear. Germline loops: CDR1 MDHEN, CDR2 SYDVKM. This CDR3 region has 15 residues. Between the trimmed V and J ends, which lost 4 bases and 4 bases, there was a span of 16 bases.

This chain links TRBV5-1 with TRBJ2-1, with 11 bases lining up with TRBD2. With 2 bases clipped from V and 7 bases from J, the junction kept 2 bases outside the gene matches. This CDR3 has 14 residues. Germline V lookup: CDR1 SGHRS, CDR2 YFSETQ. The CDR3, as DNA: TGCGCCAGCAGCTTCTGGACTAGCGGGAATGAGCAGTTCTTC. Its translation: CASSFWTSGNEQFF.

This clone was detected a few times. V gene TRBV6-1 combines with J gene TRBJ1-4; a possible D gene is TRBD1 (5 bases). The CDR3 is 16 amino acids. V was clipped by 0 bases and J by 0 bases, with 8 bases between them. Germline V gene data show CDR1 as MNHNS and CDR2 as SASEGT. The CDR3 loop reads CASSEAGLTTNEKLFF. Written as DNA, the CDR3 is TGTGCCAGCAGTGAAGCGGGACTCACAACTAATGAAAAACTGTTTTTT.

This clone was seen only once. The genes are TRBV5-1 and TRBJ2-2; D might be TRBD1 (5 bases). The V gene's germline CDR1 is SGHRS and CDR2 YFSETQ. V lost 4 bases, J lost 4 bases, and 14 bases lay in between. The CDR3 runs to 15 residues. The CDR3 DNA reads as TGCGCCAGCAGCGGGGCCGCCGCTTTCACCGGGGAGCTGTTTTTT. It yields the protein CASSGAAAFTGELFF.

V is TRBV11-2 and J is TRBJ2-1; TRBD2 might be the D (6 bases). The CDR3 is made up of 14 amino acids. The ends were cut back, 2 bases at V and 5 bases at J, with 10 bases in the middle. CDR1 SGHAT and CDR2 FQNNGV come from the germline V gene. The DNA for the CDR3 is TGTGCCAGCAGCTTACTAGCGATCGACAATGAGCAGTTCTTC. It encodes CASSLLAIDNEQFF.

This clone was seen a few times. This rearrangement joins TRBV7-9 to TRBJ2-7; TRBD2 matches 10 bases. The germline CDR1 and CDR2 sequences are SEHNR and FQNEAQ (reference sequence). With 5 bases clipped from V and 1 base from J, the junction kept 11 bases outside the gene matches. The CDR3 covers 17 residues. In DNA, the CDR3 is TGTGCCAGCAGCCCCCGTCGTCTAGCGGGAGATTCCTACGAGCAGTACTTC. As protein: CASSPRRLAGDSYEQYF.

The genes are TRBV24-1 and TRBJ2-3; the match to TRBD2 covers 10 bases. The CDR3 runs 15 residues. The germline CDR1 and CDR2 sequences are KGHDR and SFDVKD. V was clipped by 3 bases and J by 5 bases; unmatched bases: 4. The CDR3 region is CATSDSGRAVDTQYF. DNA for the CDR3: TGTGCCACCAGTGATAGCGGGAGGGCCGTAGATACGCAGTATTTT.

The chain combines TRBV9 with TRBJ2-1; 7 positions match TRBD2. Unmatched junction bases numbered 15, after V lost 4 bases and J lost 8 bases. The CDR3 is 16 amino acids. Germline V gene sequence: CDR1 SGDLS, CDR2 YYNGEE. The CDR3 sequence is CASSTPAGGGTDEQFF. The CDR3 DNA reads as TGTGCCAGCAGCACCCCCGCCGGGGGAGGGACGGATGAGCAGTTCTTC.

The J gene is TRBJ2-7, the V gene TRBV18; tentatively, D is TRBD2 (6 bases). V dropped 5 bases and J dropped 4 bases, with 9 bases sitting between them. Germline V gene data show CDR1 as KGHSH and CDR2 as LQKENI. This CDR3 spans 12 amino acids. The CDR3 here is CASSLGTYEQYF. The CDR3 DNA is TGTGCCAGCTCATTAGGGACTTACGAGCAGTACTTC.

The chain couples TRBV27 to TRBJ2-7; D call uncertain. The germline V gene encodes CDR1 MNHEY and CDR2 SMNVEV (reference sequence). The CDR3 has 14 residues. V was shortened by 3 bases and J by 6 bases, with 15 bases between the two germline ends. The CDR3 is CASSLMGPNGEQYF. The CDR3 region has the DNA TGTGCCAGCAGTTTGATGGGCCCTAATGGCGAGCAGTACTTC.

This clone turned up a few times. V is TRBV6-5 and J is TRBJ1-2; 10 bases line up with TRBD1. V was clipped by 6 bases and J by 6 bases; unmatched bases: 7. Looked up from germline, CDR1 is MNHEY and CDR2 is SVGAGI. The CDR3 is 14 amino acids. In DNA form, the CDR3 reads TGTGCCAGCAGGCAGACAGGGGGCATCGATGGCTACACCTTC. Amino acids: CASRQTGGIDGYTF.

V usage is TRBV7-8 and J usage is TRBJ2-3, with TRBD2 matching 7 bases. The V gene end was trimmed by 10 bases and the J gene end by 0 bases; junction bases not matched to a gene: 16. CDR3 size: 17 residues. CDR1 and CDR2 from the germline V gene are SGHVS and FQNEAQ. The CDR3 protein is CATLTGPGGYSTDTQYF. For the CDR3, the DNA is TGTGCCACCTTGACGGGGCCGGGGGGATATAGCACAGATACGCAGTATTTT. The full variable domain, with the rest looked up from reference TRBV7-8 and TRBJ2-3, is GAGVSQSPRYKVAKRGQDVALRCDPISGHVSLFWYQQALGQGPEFLTYFQNEAQLDKSGLPSDRFFAERPEGSVSTLKIQRTQQEDSAVYLCATLTGPGGYSTDTQYFGPGTRLTVL.

The rearrangement joins TRBV6-5 to TRBJ2-3; TRBD1 matches at 7 bases. CDR1 and CDR2 from the germline V gene are MNHEY and SVGAGI. CDR3 length: 14 amino acids. V shed 7 bases, J shed 2 bases, and the junction held 6 bases outside the gene matches. The CDR3 reads CASKLGQHTDTQYF. CDR3 bases: TGTGCCAGCAAACTGGGACAGCACACAGATACGCAGTATTTT.